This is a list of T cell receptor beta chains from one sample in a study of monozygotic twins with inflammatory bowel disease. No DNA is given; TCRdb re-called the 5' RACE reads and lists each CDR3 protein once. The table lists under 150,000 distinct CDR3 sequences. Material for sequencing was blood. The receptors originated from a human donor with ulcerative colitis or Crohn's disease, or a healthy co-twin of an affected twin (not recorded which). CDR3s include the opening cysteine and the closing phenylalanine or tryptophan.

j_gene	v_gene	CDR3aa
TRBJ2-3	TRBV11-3	CASSLDLAPPDTQYF
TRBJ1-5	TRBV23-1	CASSQERQANTYSNQPQHF
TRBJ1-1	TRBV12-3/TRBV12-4	CASTESPGWAEAFF
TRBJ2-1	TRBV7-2	CASSLIAGGKNEQFF
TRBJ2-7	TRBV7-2	CASSLGWGAGVYEQYF
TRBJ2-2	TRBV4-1	CASRSPGQGTSGELFF
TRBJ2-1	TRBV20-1	CSANLRLAGTNEQFF
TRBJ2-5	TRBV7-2	CASSGDPQETQYF
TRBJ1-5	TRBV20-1	CSASLSPVNNQPQHF
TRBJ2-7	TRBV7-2	CASSLVAGGSYEQYF
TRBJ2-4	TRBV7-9	CASSLGLAKNIQYF
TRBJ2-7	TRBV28	CASSLRSPNLYEQYF
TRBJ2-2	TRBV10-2	CASTRTANTGELFF
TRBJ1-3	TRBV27	CASSSNQGTGNTIYF
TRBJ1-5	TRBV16	CASSQLLDQLNQPQHF
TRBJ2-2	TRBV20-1	CSAAGGEVSGSGELFF
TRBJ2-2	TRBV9	CASSVGSGRNTGELFF
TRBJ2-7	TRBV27	CASSFLGQVYEQYF
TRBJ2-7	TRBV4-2	CASSQDPVAGVYEQYF
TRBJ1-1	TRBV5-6	CASRPQDGMNTEAFF
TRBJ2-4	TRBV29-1	CSVPTGTKNIQYF
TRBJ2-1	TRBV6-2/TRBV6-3	CASISGTVNNEQFF
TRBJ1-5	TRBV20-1	CSARGGTGNQPQHF
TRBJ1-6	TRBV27	CASSLREQGFSPLHF
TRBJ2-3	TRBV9	CASSQGTSGTDTQYF
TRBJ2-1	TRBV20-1	CSATLAGPYNEQFF
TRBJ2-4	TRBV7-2	CASSARGQNMQYF
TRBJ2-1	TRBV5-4	CASSLGGAMDEQFF
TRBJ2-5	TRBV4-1	CASSLFGETQYF
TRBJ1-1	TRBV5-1	CASSLLGTTEAFF
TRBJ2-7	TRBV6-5	CASSYSNSYEQYF
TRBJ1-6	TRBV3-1	CASSQDPTGSGSPLHF
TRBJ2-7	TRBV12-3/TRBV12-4	CASSLQGGYEQYF
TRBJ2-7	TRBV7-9	CASSSWESGRIYEQYF
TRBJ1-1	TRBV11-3	CASSDSYRGKRHTHTEAFF
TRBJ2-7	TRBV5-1	CASSLASRVYEQYF
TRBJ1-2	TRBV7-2	CASSLGQFYGYTF
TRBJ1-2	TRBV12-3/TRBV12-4	CASSSAGVVYGYTF
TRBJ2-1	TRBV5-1	CASNKQGGMNEQFF
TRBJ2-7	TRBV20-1	CSARRGGVHEQYF
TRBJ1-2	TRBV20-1	CSARIQGSYGYTF
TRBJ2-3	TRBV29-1	CSGGLQDTRYF
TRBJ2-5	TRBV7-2	CASSTRTSGDHKTQYF
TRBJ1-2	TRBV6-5	CASSYSNRGGDGYTF
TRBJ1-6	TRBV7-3	CASSLKVGVNNSPLHF
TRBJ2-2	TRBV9	CASSVGPSGGPLTGELFF
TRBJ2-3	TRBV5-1	CASSLAGQGADTQYF
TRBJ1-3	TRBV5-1	CASSFQFSRDGTISGNTIYF
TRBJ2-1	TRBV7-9	CASSLITDYNEQFF
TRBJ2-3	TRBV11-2	CASSLGVLAGGRGDTQYF
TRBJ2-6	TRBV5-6	CASSLFRGSGANVLTF
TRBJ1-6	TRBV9	CASSVDRETNSPLHF
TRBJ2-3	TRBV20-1	CSAREELNEGTDTQYF
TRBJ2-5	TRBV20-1	CSAYSGGGETQYF
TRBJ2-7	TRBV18	CASSPRHGHYQDEQYF
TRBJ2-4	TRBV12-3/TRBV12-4	CASSPNPLAKNIQYF
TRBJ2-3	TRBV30	CAWGAGVLPHTDTQYF
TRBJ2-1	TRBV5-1	CASSPRGRDYNEQFF
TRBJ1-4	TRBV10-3	CATSSVPYEKLFF